These 15 T cell receptor beta chains share one sample of origin, sequenced in a study of cytomegalovirus exposure and HLA in healthy donors. In the PCR, 60 Vbeta and 13 Jbeta primers were used. Produced via immunoSEQ multiplex PCR; TCRdb's table is partial and in-frame only. The sample shows approximately 280,000 clones, around nine tenths of them seen only once. Sequenced material: PBMCs. The receptors come from a woman aged 18-29 years in good health and CMV-seronegative.

This chain joins TRBV5-4 and TRBJ2-3; D might be TRBD2 (6 bases). V dropped 9 bases and J dropped 2 bases, with 19 bases sitting between them. The germline V gene encodes CDR1 SGHNT and CDR2 YYREEE (reference sequence). This CDR3 is 15 amino acids long. As DNA, the CDR3 is TGTGCCACCTATTCCCGGGACTCTCTCACAGATACGCAGTATTTT. Protein sequence: CATYSRDSLTDTQYF.

The rearrangement links TRBV6-5 to TRBJ2-7, with D perhaps TRBD2 (5 bases). This CDR3 is built from 14 residues. The ends were cut back, 0 bases at V and 5 bases at J, with 11 bases in the middle. Germline V gives CDR1 MNHEY, CDR2 SVGAGI. This chain's CDR3 is CASSYSFGGDEQYF. The CDR3 DNA reads as TGTGCCAGCAGTTACTCGTTCGGAGGCGACGAGCAGTACTTC.

V gene TRBV4-2 combines with J gene TRBJ2-7; maybe TRBD2 (6 bases). Trimming left V 5 bases short and J 1 base short, with 12 bases between. The CDR3 has 14 amino acids. Germline V gene lookup returns CDR1 LGHNA and CDR2 YNFKEQ. The CDR3 region has the DNA TGTGCCAGCAGCTTCGGGACTGCTTCCTACGAGCAGTACTTC. Amino acid sequence: CASSFGTASYEQYF.

J is TRBJ1-4 and V is TRBV25-1, with D unclear. The V gene lost 4 bases and the J gene lost 0 bases, with 6 bases spanning the gap. Germline V gene lookup returns CDR1 MGHDK and CDR2 SYGVNS. The CDR3 runs to 14 residues. The CDR3 spells CASSAPPTNEKLFF. CDR3 nucleotides: TGTGCCAGCAGTGCCCCTCCAACTAATGAAAAACTGTTTTTT.

The DNA of the CDR3 is TGTGCCAGCAGCTTATCTCCTAAGATCCCGACAGGGTCAACCTACGAGCAGTACTTC. It translates to CASSLSPKIPTGSTYEQYF. This rearrangement joins TRBV13 to TRBJ2-5, with 7 nucleotides matching TRBD1. The last part of the DNA fits TRBJ2-7 better; the J call may be wrong. The CDR3 covers 19 residues. Per germline, CDR1 PRHDT and CDR2 FYEKMQ (reference sequence).

The rearrangement joins TRBV9 to TRBJ1-2; the match to TRBD1 covers 8 bases. J was trimmed by 0 bases and V by 4 bases; bases with no gene match: 8. The CDR3 is 16 amino acids. The V gene's germline CDR1 is SGDLS and CDR2 YYNGEE. The CDR3 sequence: CASSTQTGGTNYGYTF. CDR3 coding DNA: TGTGCCAGCAGCACACAAACAGGGGGTACTAACTATGGCTACACCTTC.

The chain links TRBV7-3 to TRBJ1-2; TRBD1 aligns across 9 bases. The CDR3 loop spans 16 amino acids. The germline V gene encodes CDR1 SGHTA and CDR2 FQGTGA. V lost 1 base to trimming and J lost 3 bases; unmatched junction nucleotides: 6. Written as DNA, the CDR3 is TGTGCCAGCAGCTTAAACGGACAGGGGATGGACTATGGCTACACCTTC. It yields the protein CASSLNGQGMDYGYTF.

The chain couples TRBV5-1 to TRBJ2-3; 9 bases line up with TRBD2. The CDR3 consists of 16 residues. V gave up 4 bases and J gave up 6 bases; unmatched junction bases: 12. Per the germline V gene, CDR1 is SGHRS and CDR2 is YFSETQ. The CDR3 loop is CASSPAVWRGGDTQYF. CDR3 bases: TGCGCCAGCAGCCCGGCCGTTTGGCGGGGGGGCGATACGCAGTATTTT.

The chain uses TRBV6-5 and TRBJ1-3; D gene uncertain. Deletions cut 0 bases from V and 4 bases from J, with 13 bases between. Germline V gene lookup returns CDR1 MNHEY and CDR2 SVGAGI. This CDR3 has 16 amino acids. This CDR3 reads CASSYSRLGVGNTIYF. CDR3 nucleotide sequence: TGTGCCAGCAGTTACTCAAGACTCGGGGTCGGAAACACCATATATTTT.

The chain is built from TRBV19 and TRBJ2-5, with TRBD1 identical over 11 bases. Matching the DNA end better, TRBJ2-7 makes the J call doubtful. This CDR3 comprises 15 residues. Germline V gene data show CDR1 as LNHDA and CDR2 as SQIVND (reference sequence). As DNA, the CDR3 is TGTGCCAGTAGTATAGCCTGGACAGGGGGCGACGAGCAGTACTTC. This gives the protein CASSIAWTGGDEQYF.

Details on this clone: Since the CDR3 does not end with the conserved phenylalanine or tryptophan, this likely comes from a read error. The chain couples TRBV2 to TRBJ1-5; D might be TRBD1 (6 bases). From germline, CDR1 is SNHLY and CDR2 FYNNEI. The CDR3 contains 13 residues. Trimming took 7 bases from V and 6 from J, leaving 13 bases between them. In nucleotides, the CDR3 is TGTGCCAGCACCGAGGGGGGGAGTCAGCCCCAGCATTCT. This encodes CASTEGGSQPQHS.

This chain joins TRBV27 and TRBJ1-4, with 10 bases aligning to TRBD1. J lost 5 bases, V lost 2 bases, and 14 bases had no gene match. There are 19 residues in the CDR3. Germline V CDR1 and CDR2: MNHEY, SMNVEV (reference sequence). The chain's CDR3 is CASSLTGTGVGLVNEKLFF. Written as DNA, the CDR3 is TGTGCCAGCAGTTTAACCGGGACAGGGGTGGGCTTGGTGAATGAAAAACTGTTTTTT.

The V call is TRBV11-3, the J call TRBJ1-3; D remains unclear. Germline V gives CDR1 SGHNT, CDR2 YENEEA. Trimming removed 5 bases at V and 0 bases at J, with 11 bases between. The CDR3 runs 15 residues. DNA for the CDR3: TGTGCCAGCAGCCCCGGTAGTGGCTCTGGAAACACCATATATTTT. This sequence encodes CASSPGSGSGNTIYF.

This clone was detected only once. The gene calls are TRBV20-1 and TRBJ2-5; no firm D call. Between the trimmed V and J ends, which lost 5 bases and 5 bases, there was a span of 9 bases. CDR1 and CDR2 (germline): DFQATT, SNEGSKA (reference sequence). The CDR3 contains 11 residues. CDR3 loop: CSAPSPETQYF. CDR3 in DNA: TGCAGTGCTCCCTCCCCGGAGACCCAGTACTTC.

This clone was seen a few times. The chain combines TRBV5-4 with TRBJ1-1; D is possibly TRBD1 (6 bases). The V gene lost 4 bases and the J gene lost 7 bases, with 17 bases spanning the gap. This CDR3 spans 14 amino acids. Germline CDR1 and CDR2: SGHNT and YYREEE (reference sequence). DNA for the CDR3: TGTGCCAGCAGCCCGTCGGACAGACCTTTTGAAGCTTTCTTT. Translated, it gives CASSPSDRPFEAFF.